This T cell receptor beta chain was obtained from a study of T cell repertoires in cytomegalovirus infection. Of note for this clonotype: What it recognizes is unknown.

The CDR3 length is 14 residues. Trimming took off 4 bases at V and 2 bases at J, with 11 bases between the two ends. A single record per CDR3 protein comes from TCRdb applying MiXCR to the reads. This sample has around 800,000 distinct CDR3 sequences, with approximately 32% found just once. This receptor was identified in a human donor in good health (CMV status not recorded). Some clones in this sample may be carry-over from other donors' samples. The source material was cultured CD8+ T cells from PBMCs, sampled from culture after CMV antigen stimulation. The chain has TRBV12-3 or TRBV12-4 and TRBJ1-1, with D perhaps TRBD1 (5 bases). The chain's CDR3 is CASSSPDSNTEAFF. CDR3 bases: TGTGCCAGCAGTTCCCCAGACAGTAACACTGAAGCTTTCTTT.